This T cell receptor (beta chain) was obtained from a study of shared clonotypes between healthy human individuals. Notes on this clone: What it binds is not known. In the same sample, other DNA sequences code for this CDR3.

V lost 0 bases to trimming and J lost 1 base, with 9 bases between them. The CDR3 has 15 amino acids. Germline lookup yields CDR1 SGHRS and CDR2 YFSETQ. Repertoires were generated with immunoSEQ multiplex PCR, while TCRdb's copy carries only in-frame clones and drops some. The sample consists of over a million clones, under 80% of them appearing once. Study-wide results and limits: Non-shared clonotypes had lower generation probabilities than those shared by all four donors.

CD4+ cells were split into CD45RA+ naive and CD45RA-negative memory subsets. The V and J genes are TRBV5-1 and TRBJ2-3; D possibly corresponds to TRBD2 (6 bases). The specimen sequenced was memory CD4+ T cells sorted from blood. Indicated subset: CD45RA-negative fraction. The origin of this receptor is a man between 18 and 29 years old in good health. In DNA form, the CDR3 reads TGCGCCAGCAGCTTGGGGGGACTGGGCACAGATACGCAGTATTTT. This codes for CASSLGGLGTDTQYF.